This T cell receptor beta chain was identified during a study of cytomegalovirus exposure and HLA in healthy donors. On the study more broadly: About 85 million unique TCR sequences came from HLA-typed donors in an early release.

In the PCR, 60 Vbeta and 13 Jbeta primers were used. Assay: immunoSEQ multiplex PCR; the TCRdb copy retains only in-frame clones and omits some. Of approximately 88,000 clones in the sample, 76% were seen once. As to this clone: Its antigen is not known.

Points from the study as a whole: Presence/absence analyses assumed roughly uniform sequencing depth across donors.

Material for sequencing was PBMCs. The source of this sequence is a man aged 30 to 45 in good health and CMV-seropositive.

In nucleotides, the CDR3 is TGTGCCATCAGTGAGGGACAGGGGGCGGGTCAGCCCCAGCATTTT. Translation gives CAISEGQGAGQPQHF. The V gene is TRBV10-3, the J gene TRBJ1-5; TRBD1 aligns across 11 bases. The CDR3 totals 15 residues. V trimming: 2 bases; J trimming: 6 bases; junction bases outside the gene matches: 3. Germline V gives CDR1 ENHRY, CDR2 SYGVKD.